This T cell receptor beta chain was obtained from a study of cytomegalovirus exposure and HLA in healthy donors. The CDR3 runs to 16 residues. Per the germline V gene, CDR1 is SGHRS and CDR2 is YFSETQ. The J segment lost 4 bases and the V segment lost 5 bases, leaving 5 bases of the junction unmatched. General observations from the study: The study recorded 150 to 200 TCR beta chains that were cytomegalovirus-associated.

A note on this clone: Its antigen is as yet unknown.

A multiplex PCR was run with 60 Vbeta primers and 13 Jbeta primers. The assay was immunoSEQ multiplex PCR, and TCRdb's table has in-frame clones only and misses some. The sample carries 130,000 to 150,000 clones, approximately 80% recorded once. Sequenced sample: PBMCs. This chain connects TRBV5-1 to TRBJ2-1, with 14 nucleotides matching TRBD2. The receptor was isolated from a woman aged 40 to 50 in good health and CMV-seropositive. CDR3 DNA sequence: TGCGCCAGCAGGCCCGGGACTAGCGGGAGTTACAATGAGCAGTTCTTC. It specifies CASRPGTSGSYNEQFF. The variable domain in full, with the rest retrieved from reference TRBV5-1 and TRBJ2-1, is KAGVTQTPRYLIKTRGQQVTLSCSPISGHRSVSWYQQTPGQGLQFLFEYFSETQRNKGNFPGRFSGRQFSNSRSEMNVSTLELGDSALYLCASRPGTSGSYNEQFFGPGTRLTVL.